The entry that follows covers one T cell receptor (beta chain) sequence. Its specificity is unknown. The data derive from a study of CD4 T cells in relation to SARS-CoV-2 and coronaviruses. Study results and limitations: Compared with monoreactive clones, crossreactive clones showed significantly weaker SARS-CoV-2 expansion.

CDR1 and CDR2 (germline): SGHRS, YFSETQ. The CDR3 extends over 16 amino acids. V was cut by 0 bases and J by 0 bases, with 11 bases left in between. TCRdb's table, derived via immunoSEQ multiplex PCR, lists solely in-frame clones and lacks some. The table has 30,000 to 45,000 clones, approximately 87% seen once. The rearrangement uses TRBV5-1 and TRBJ2-3; maybe TRBD2 (5 bases). The sample comprised memory CD4+ T cells from PBMCs. This TCR was sampled from an adult with COVID-19. CDR3 sequence (DNA): TGCGCCAGCAGCTTGGTTCCGGGATCGAGCACAGATACGCAGTATTTT. It is translated as CASSLVPGSSTDTQYF.